In terms of frequency, the clone carrying this T cell receptor beta chain is medium-sized. No antigen is known for it. The record originates from a study of human CD8 memory T cell subsets. Study-level findings and limits: Estimates computed with Chao1 suggested greater diversity in stem-like memory T cells than in precursor exhausted T cells. Beta chains alone were the T cell receptor chains sequenced in the study. Stem-like memory and precursor exhausted T cell repertoires showed minimal mutual overlap. Both stem-like memory T cells and precursor exhausted T cells showed comparably high diversity, which set them apart from effector memory cells.

There are 15 residues in the CDR3. CDR1 and CDR2 (germline): SGHRS, YFSETQ. Production of TCR beta libraries used UMI-labeled 5' RACE as the method. Reanalyzing the 5' RACE reads, TCRdb keeps one entry per CDR3 protein, without DNA. The sample table includes 6,000 to 8,500 distinct CDR3 sequences. This sequence originates from a human donor in good health. Material: CD8+ T cells from PBMCs. The rearrangement uses TRBV5-1 and TRBJ2-1; lacking DNA, the TRBD1 call made by TCRdb goes unchecked. CDR3 protein: CASQGRDNSYNEQFF.